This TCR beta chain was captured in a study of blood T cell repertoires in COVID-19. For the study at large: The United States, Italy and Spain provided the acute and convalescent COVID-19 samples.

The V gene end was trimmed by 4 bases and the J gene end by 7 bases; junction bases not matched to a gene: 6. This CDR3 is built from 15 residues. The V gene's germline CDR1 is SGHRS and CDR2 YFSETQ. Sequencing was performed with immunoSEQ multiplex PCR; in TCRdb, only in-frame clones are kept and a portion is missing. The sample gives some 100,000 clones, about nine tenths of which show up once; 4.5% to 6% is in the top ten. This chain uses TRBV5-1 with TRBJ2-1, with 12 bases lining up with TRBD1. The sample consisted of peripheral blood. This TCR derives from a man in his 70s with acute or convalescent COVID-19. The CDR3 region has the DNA TGCGCCAGCAGCCTCCGGGACAGGGGGCAAAATGAGCAGTTCTTC. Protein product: CASSLRDRGQNEQFF.